Below, 9 T cell receptor beta chains from the same sample are listed, as sequenced in a study of CD8 T cells in ankylosing spondylitis. TCRdb itself ran the 5' RACE reads through MiXCR, one entry per CDR3 protein. The repertoire holds more than 150,000 distinct CDR3 sequences, with over 15% as singletons. The sample taken for sequencing was blood, either unsorted or a sorted T cell fraction (not recorded which). The receptors shown here come from a male donor aged 10-35 years with ankylosing spondylitis or in good health (not recorded which).

This clonotype has ten or more counts. The chain employs TRBV29-1 and TRBJ2-6; D unresolved. Between the trimmed V and J ends, which lost 7 bases and 0 bases, there was a span of 10 bases. This CDR3 spans 14 amino acids. Looked up from germline, CDR1 is SQVTM and CDR2 is ANQGSEA. The CDR3 nucleotides read TGCAGCGCCTACAGCATCTCTGGGGCCAACGTCCTGACTTTC. Protein sequence: CSAYSISGANVLTF.

This rearrangement joins TRBV29-1 to TRBJ2-7; 7 positions agree with TRBD1. The CDR3 extends over 13 amino acids. Germline-derived CDR1 and CDR2 are SQVTM and ANQGSEA. J lost 3 bases, V lost 5 bases, and 7 bases had no gene match. The CDR3 region has the DNA TGCAGCGTTTTTACCGGGACAGACTACGAGCAGTACTTC. This sequence encodes CSVFTGTDYEQYF.

This clonotype was counted ten times or more. The J gene is TRBJ2-2, the V gene TRBV19, with D unresolved. CDR1 and CDR2 (germline): LNHDA, SQIVND (reference sequence). This CDR3 comprises 12 residues. V lost 7 bases, J lost 6 bases, and 9 bases lay in between. The CDR3 loop reads CASNTRAGELFF. CDR3 sequence (DNA): TGTGCCAGTAATACTCGGGCCGGGGAGCTGTTTTTT.

This clonotype appeared many times. The chain recombines TRBV27 with TRBJ2-7, with D perhaps given as TRBD1 or TRBD2 (6 bases each). The CDR3 runs to 11 residues. In germline, CDR1 is MNHEY, CDR2 SMNVEV (reference sequence). Trimming cost V 2 bases and J 11 bases, with 10 bases left between them. The CDR3 coding sequence is TGTGCCAGCAGTTTAGGGGGCGGGGAGTACTTC. This translates into CASSLGGGEYF.

The chain couples TRBV29-1 to TRBJ2-3, with TRBD2 identical over 10 bases. Germline V gene sequence: CDR1 SQVTM, CDR2 ANQGSEA. This CDR3 is built from 15 residues. With V trimmed by 3 bases and J by 4 bases, 7 bases remained unmatched. CDR3 nucleotide sequence: TGCAGCGTTGAGACCGGGACTAGCGTCGCAGATACGCAGTATTTT. Encoded protein: CSVETGTSVADTQYF.

This clonotype was recorded a few times. This chain links TRBV6-1 with TRBJ2-3; D uncertain. The CDR3 consists of 13 residues. Germline CDR1 MNHNS, CDR2 SASEGT. Trimming cost V 0 bases and J 14 bases, with 15 bases left between them. The CDR3 region is CASSEAQQTRRYF. The DNA for the CDR3 is TGTGCCAGCAGTGAAGCGCAACAGACCCGTCGGTATTTT.

The chain is built from TRBV12-3 or TRBV12-4 and TRBJ1-4; D is unresolved. V lost 0 bases and J lost 1, with 9 bases in between. The CDR3 length is 16 residues. CDR3 in amino acids: CASSLAGGLTNEKLFF. CDR3 DNA sequence: TGTGCCAGCAGTTTAGCAGGCGGGCTAACTAATGAAAAACTGTTTTTT.

This chain connects TRBV4-3 to TRBJ2-3; D is possibly TRBD2 (5 bases). The CDR3 runs to 16 residues. V shed 0 bases and J shed 4 bases, with 14 bases lying between them. Germline assignment: CDR1 LGHNA and CDR2 YSLEER. The DNA for the CDR3 is TGCGCCAGCAGCCAAGATCGGCTAGCCCGGGCAGATACGCAGTATTTT. Translation: CASSQDRLARADTQYF.

This clonotype has ten or more counts. Written as DNA, the CDR3 is TGTGCCAGCAGCCTGGGACTTCTTCGGGATGAGCAGTTCTTC. It yields the protein CASSLGLLRDEQFF. The chain employs TRBV5-5 and TRBJ2-1, with D perhaps matching TRBD2 (6 bases). The CDR3 runs 14 residues. Trimming removed 4 bases from V and 8 bases from J, with 16 bases in between. Germline values: CDR1 SGHKS, CDR2 YYEKEE (reference sequence).